These 15 T cell receptor beta chains were all obtained from the same sample, sequenced in a study of T-cell reconstitution after alpha-beta-depleted transplantation in children. Unique molecular identifiers were incorporated during preparation of the TCRbeta library. From the PCR reads, TCRdb called clonotypes with MiXCR, one entry per CDR3 protein. The table shows hundreds of thousands of distinct CDR3 sequences, with over 20% occurring only once. The source was PBMCs, collected before TCRalphabeta/CD19-depleted stem cell transplant. The source is a girl aged 2 to 9 with Fanconi anemia, due to receive a stem cell transplant.

This clonotype was detected once. The chain is built from TRBV10-3 and TRBJ2-1; 7 bases match TRBD2. The CDR3 is 14 residues long. V shed 10 bases and J 4 bases; nucleotides not matched to a gene: 10. Per the germline V gene, CDR1 is ENHRY and CDR2 is SYGVKD. This CDR3 reads CANSGGGSYNEQFF. In nucleotides, the CDR3 is TGTGCCAACTCGGGGGGAGGGTCTTACAATGAGCAGTTCTTC.

This clonotype was recorded many times. This chain joins TRBV29-1 and TRBJ1-2; D uncertain. Trimming took 4 bases from V and 3 from J, leaving 18 bases between them. CDR3 length: 15 amino acids. The V gene's germline CDR1 is SQVTM and CDR2 ANQGSEA. This chain's CDR3 is CSVAPGLPDYYGYTF. CDR3 nucleotides: TGCAGCGTTGCCCCAGGTCTTCCAGACTACTATGGCTACACCTTC.

A few counts support this clonotype. The chain has TRBV28 and TRBJ2-2; TRBD1 agrees at 9 bases. The V gene's germline CDR1 is MDHEN and CDR2 SYDVKM. V gave up 6 bases and J gave up 6 bases; unmatched junction bases: 8. The CDR3 has 15 residues. For the CDR3, the DNA is TGTGCCAGCAGATCTACAGGGGGCGCGGCCGGGGAGCTGTTTTTT. It encodes CASRSTGGAAGELFF.

In this sample, this clonotype turned up a few times. The chain carries TRBV20-1 and TRBJ2-7, with 9 bases lining up with TRBD1. This CDR3 comprises 13 residues. J lost 9 bases, V lost 2 bases, and 8 bases had no gene match. The germline V gene has CDR1 DFQATT and CDR2 SNEGSKA (reference sequence). As DNA, the CDR3 is TGCAGTGCTAGACTGGACAGGGGAGGAGGGCAGTACTTC. It codes for CSARLDRGGGQYF.

This clonotype was counted ten times or more. V and J are TRBV29-1 and TRBJ2-7, with D perhaps matching TRBD2 (6 bases). The ends were cut back, 4 bases at V and 1 base at J, with 23 bases in the middle. Germline CDR1 and CDR2: SQVTM and ANQGSEA. The CDR3 sequence is 17 residues long. The CDR3 sequence is CSVVAREEGLASYEQYF. For the CDR3, the DNA is TGCAGCGTTGTGGCCAGGGAGGAGGGTTTGGCTTCCTACGAGCAGTACTTC.

At least ten counts were recorded for this clonotype. Mismatch with germline at one junction end may stem from a read error. This chain connects TRBV5-1 to TRBJ2-7, with TRBD2 as a possible D gene (5 bases). The length of the CDR3 is 13 residues. CDR1 and CDR2 from the germline V gene are SGHRS and YFSETQ. The CDR3 DNA follows: TGTGCCAGCAGCTTGGCCGGGACCTACGAGCAGTACTTC. Translating it yields CASSLAGTYEQYF.

This rearrangement joins TRBV6-1 to TRBJ2-2, with 8 bases identical to TRBD1. Germline CDR1 reads MNHNS; CDR2 reads SASEGT. V lost 8 bases to trimming and J lost 7 bases; unmatched junction nucleotides: 3. The CDR3 is 12 amino acids. CDR3 nucleotides: TGTGCCAGCGACAGGGGCGACGGGGAGCTGTTTTTT. Protein sequence: CASDRGDGELFF.

This clonotype was detected many times. The gene calls are TRBV20-1 and TRBJ2-7; TRBD2 might be the D (6 bases). Between the trimmed V and J ends, which lost 6 bases and 4 bases, there was a span of 13 bases. Germline V gene sequence: CDR1 DFQATT, CDR2 SNEGSKA (reference sequence). The CDR3 runs 12 residues. CDR3 sequence: CSAGTEPYEQYF. CDR3 bases: TGCAGTGCCGGGACTGAACCTTACGAGCAGTACTTC.

This clonotype was counted at least ten times. The CDR3: CASSYRQELSPLHF. The CDR3 DNA is TGTGCCAGCAGTTACAGACAGGAGCTTTCACCCCTCCACTTT. The rearrangement joins TRBV6-5 to TRBJ1-6; D is perhaps TRBD1 (6 bases). Between the trimmed V and J ends, which lost 2 bases and 9 bases, there was a span of 11 bases. This CDR3 comprises 14 residues. The germline V gene has CDR1 MNHEY and CDR2 SVGAGI.

This clonotype was seen only a few times. The genes are TRBV7-9 and TRBJ2-5; D gene uncertain. CDR1 is SEHNR, CDR2 FQNEAQ, per germline (reference sequence). V was shortened by 6 bases and J by 1 base, with 12 bases between the two germline ends. The CDR3 extends over 14 amino acids. This CDR3 reads CASSFVTLQETQYF. CDR3 DNA sequence: TGTGCCAGCAGTTTTGTAACCCTCCAAGAGACCCAGTACTTC.

This clonotype was seen repeatedly, ten times or more. V is TRBV7-2 and J is TRBJ2-1, with TRBD2 matching 7 bases. CDR3 length equals 16 residues. The trim removed 1 base at V and 3 bases at J, leaving 6 bases unmatched. Germline CDR1 reads SGHTA; CDR2 reads FQGNSA. CDR3 sequence (DNA): TGTGCCAGCAGCTTAGAGTCTAGCGGACTCTACAATGAGCAGTTCTTC. This encodes CASSLESSGLYNEQFF.

The chain joins TRBV20-1 to TRBJ2-1; D not certain. The CDR3 totals 15 residues. V was trimmed by 3 bases and J by 4 bases, leaving 16 bases between them. Germline values: CDR1 DFQATT, CDR2 SNEGSKA (reference sequence). CDR3 sequence (DNA): TGCAGTGCTAGTATAAGTTCAGTCTCTTACAATGAGCAGTTCTTC. This encodes CSASISSVSYNEQFF.

This clonotype appeared many times. The rearrangement uses TRBV12-3 or TRBV12-4 and TRBJ1-1, with 9 bases identical to TRBD1. This CDR3 contains 13 residues. Unmatched junction bases numbered 1, after V lost 4 bases and J lost 4 bases. The chain's CDR3 is CASSWDRATEAFF. The CDR3 DNA reads as TGTGCCAGCAGTTGGGACAGGGCCACTGAAGCTTTCTTT.

Ten or more counts support this clonotype. This rearrangement joins TRBV12-3 or TRBV12-4 to TRBJ2-7; 7 nucleotides match TRBD1. The CDR3 sequence is 14 residues long. The V and J ends lost 3 bases and 3 bases, in that order; junction bases with no gene match: 5. DNA of the CDR3: TGTGCCAGCAGTTTGGCGACAGGGTACTACGAGCAGTACTTC. As protein: CASSLATGYYEQYF.

A single count supports this clonotype. The chain uses TRBV14 and TRBJ2-7; D is possibly TRBD1 (6 bases). V lost 4 bases to trimming and J lost 2 bases, with 18 bases between them. The V gene's germline CDR1 is SGHDN and CDR2 FVKESK. This CDR3 comprises 16 residues. CDR3 in DNA: TGTGCCAGCAGCCGTAAACCGGGACACTACACCTACGAGCAGTACTTC. This gives the protein CASSRKPGHYTYEQYF. Using reference TRBV14 and TRBJ2-7 for the parts outside the CDR3, the full variable domain is EAGVTQFPSHSVIEKGQTVTLRCDPISGHDNLYWYRRVMGKEIKFLLHFVKESKQDESGMPNNRFLAERTGGTYSTLKVQPAELEDSGVYFCASSRKPGHYTYEQYFGPGTRLTVT.